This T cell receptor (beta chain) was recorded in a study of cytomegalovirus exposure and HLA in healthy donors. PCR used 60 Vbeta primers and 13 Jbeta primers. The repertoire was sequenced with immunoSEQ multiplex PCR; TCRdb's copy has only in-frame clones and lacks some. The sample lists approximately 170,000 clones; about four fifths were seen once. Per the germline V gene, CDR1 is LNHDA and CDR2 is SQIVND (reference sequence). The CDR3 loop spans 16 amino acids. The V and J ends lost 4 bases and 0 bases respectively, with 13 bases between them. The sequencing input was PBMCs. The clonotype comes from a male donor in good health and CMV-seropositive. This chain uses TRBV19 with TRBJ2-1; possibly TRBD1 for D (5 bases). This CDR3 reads CASSRETAISYNEQFF. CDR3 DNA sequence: TGTGCCAGTAGTAGAGAGACAGCGATCTCCTACAATGAGCAGTTCTTC.